This T cell receptor (beta chain) was found in a study of blood T cell repertoires in COVID-19. Study-wide context: Material from acute and convalescent COVID-19 was sourced from the United States, Italy and Spain. In each case, the material was cDNA or gDNA derived from T cells, B-cell-depleted T cells, or PBMCs.

Original data processing: From reference gene primer amplification, estimates of nucleated cell counts were derived. Libraries were prepared by immunoSEQ multiplex PCR; TCRdb keeps only in-frame clonotypes and omits some of them. That table supplies the V and J calls and clone size; D and trimming were determined from the DNA. The sample carries over 45,000 clones, roughly 85% recorded once. Per the germline V gene, CDR1 is SGHRS and CDR2 is YFSETQ. Trimming took 2 bases from V and 2 from J; bases not matched to a gene: 10. This CDR3 region has 18 residues. The sample was peripheral blood. The J gene is TRBJ2-6, the V gene TRBV5-1; 7 nucleotides align to TRBD2. The clonotype was recovered from a human donor in a cohort sampled during active COVID-19. The CDR3, as DNA: TGCGCCAGCAGCTTTAGGGCGGGAGTGGTTGCTGGGGCCAACGTCCTGACTTTC. This encodes CASSFRAGVVAGANVLTF.